This record concerns one T cell receptor (beta chain) sequence. Its antigen is undetermined. This CDR3 is built from 14 residues. The V gene's germline CDR1 is SEHNR and CDR2 FQNEAQ (reference sequence). With V trimmed by 5 bases and J by 3 bases, 6 bases remained unmatched. The data belong to a study of cytomegalovirus exposure and HLA in healthy donors. Points from the study as a whole: An assumption of roughly uniform sequencing depth across donors underlay the presence/absence analyses. Excluded were some V segments that proved indistinguishable, including TRBV6-2 and TRBV6-3. Later analysis identified a missense DCLRE1C variant that was linked to TCR beta V- and J-gene trimming.

Primers for the PCR totalled 60 Vbeta and 13 Jbeta. Produced via immunoSEQ multiplex PCR; TCRdb's table is partial and in-frame only. Seen here are about 180,000 clones, just under 80% observed once, and the top ten hold 13%. Sequenced sample: PBMCs. This sequence joins TRBV7-9 and TRBJ2-7; TRBD1 matches 8 bases. This sequence was found in a woman between 50 and 59 years old in good health and CMV-seropositive. For the CDR3, the DNA is TGTGCCAGCAGCCCGGGGACAGGATACTACGAGCAGTACTTC. Encoded protein: CASSPGTGYYEQYF.